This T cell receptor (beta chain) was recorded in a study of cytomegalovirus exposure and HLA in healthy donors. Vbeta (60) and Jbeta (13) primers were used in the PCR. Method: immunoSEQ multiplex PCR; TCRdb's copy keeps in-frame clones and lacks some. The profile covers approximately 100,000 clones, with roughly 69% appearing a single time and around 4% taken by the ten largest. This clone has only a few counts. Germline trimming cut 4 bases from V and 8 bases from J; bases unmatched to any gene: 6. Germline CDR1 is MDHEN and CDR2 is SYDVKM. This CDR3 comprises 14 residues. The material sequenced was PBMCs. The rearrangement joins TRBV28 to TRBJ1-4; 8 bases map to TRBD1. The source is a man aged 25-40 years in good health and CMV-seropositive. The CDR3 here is CASSSPGGEEKLFF. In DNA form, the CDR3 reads TGTGCCAGCAGTTCACCAGGGGGCGAAGAAAAACTGTTTTTT.